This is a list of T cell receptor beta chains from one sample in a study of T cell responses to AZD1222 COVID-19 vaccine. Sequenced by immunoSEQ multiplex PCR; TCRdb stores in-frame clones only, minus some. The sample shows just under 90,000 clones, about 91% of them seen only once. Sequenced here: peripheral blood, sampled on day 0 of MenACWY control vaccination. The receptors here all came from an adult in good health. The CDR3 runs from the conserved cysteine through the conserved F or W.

CDR3: CASSETLEFQFF; V: TRBV2
CDR3: CASSLHRVVGETQYF; V: TRBV5-1
CDR3: CASSFYRTDVLGGANVLTF; V: TRBV5-8
CDR3: CASSTRTSGGTDTQYF; V: TRBV25-1
CDR3: CASSRDSVNYGYTF; V: TRBV6-5
CDR3: CASSFEGRGGTDTQYF; V: TRBV7-2
CDR3: CASSLVFGVSGGPFPPLHF; V: TRBV11-2
CDR3: CASSYDGGLYNEQFF; V: TRBV6-6
CDR3: CASSSGTGGVAEAFF; V: TRBV5-8
CDR3: CASSLLRTEVQPQHF; V: TRBV28
CDR3: CASSLGVAGGKTQYF; V: TRBV28
CDR3: CASSSQGVGQQFF; V: TRBV28
CDR3: CASSQRDSNTEAFF; V: TRBV4-1
CDR3: CASSLDGRGTEAFF; V: TRBV7-3
CDR3: CASSWVPNTEAFF; V: TRBV6-2/TRBV6-3
CDR3: CASSRPRDAYEQYF; V: TRBV7-8
CDR3: CASGSGQGAAYEQYF; V: TRBV12-5
CDR3: CASSFWRGGPETQYF; V: TRBV27
CDR3: CAWRLWGDGEAFF; V: TRBV30
CDR3: CASSQDGAHGYTF; V: TRBV4-2
CDR3: CASRIGTVGDGNTIYF; V: TRBV19
CDR3: CASSVGLGWGGLNEQFF; V: TRBV9
CDR3: CASSYTVNQPQHF; V: TRBV7-2
CDR3: CASILGGGNQPQHF; V: TRBV28
CDR3: CAIRAAFGELFF; V: TRBV10-3
CDR3: CASSPDRGEVVSTEAFF; V: TRBV3-1/TRBV3-2
CDR3: CASRRTGDRDGYTF; V: TRBV27
CDR3: CASSYTAHSTDTQYF; V: TRBV6-5
CDR3: CASREGMGTGRKGYTF; V: TRBV7-8
CDR3: CASSLRSGGPLQETQYF; V: TRBV13
CDR3: CATSANGGETQYF; V: TRBV15
CDR3: CASSQVWDRNSYGYTF; V: TRBV3-1/TRBV3-2
CDR3: CASSYYGTGVGNEQFF; V: TRBV6-2/TRBV6-3
CDR3: CASSVVPSLEGAAEQYF; V: TRBV9
CDR3: CASSEKRGTQGTQYF; V: TRBV5-4
CDR3: CASSHLRGSGPDTQYF; V: TRBV4-2